Listed below are T cell receptor beta chains from one sample, sequenced in a study of T cells of healthy individuals. From the 5' RACE reads, TCRdb called clonotypes with MiXCR, one entry per CDR3 protein. The sample lists about 82,000 distinct CDR3 sequences, 4% to 5.5% occurring once. These receptors came from a female donor in good health. Both conserved end residues are part of each CDR3. D genes are given only for firm matches. Some rows have no size entry. The others give once, few or many, or a class for an expanded clone.

CDR3nt | CDR3aa | j_gene | abundance | d_gene | v_gene
TGCAGTGCCACCGTTAGCGGGAGGCGGGACGGGGAGCTGTTTTTT | CSATVSGRRDGELFF | TRBJ2-2 | many | TRBD2 | TRBV20-1
TGCAGCGTTGGAGTTAACTATGGCTACACCTTC | CSVGVNYGYTF | TRBJ1-2 | NA | NA | TRBV29-1
TGCAGCGTCGAACCTAGAACGAACACTGAAGCTTTCTTT | CSVEPRTNTEAFF | TRBJ1-1 | NA | NA | TRBV29-1
TGTGCCAGCAGTTACTCGAGATATGGCTACACCTTC | CASSYSRYGYTF | TRBJ1-2 | NA | NA | TRBV6-2/TRBV6-3
TGTGCCAGCAGTGAAACTAGCGGTGAGACGACCCAGTACTTC | CASSETSGETTQYF | TRBJ2-5 | few | TRBD2 | TRBV2
TGTGCCAGCAGCGCGGACAGGGTAAATCAGCCCCAGCATTTT | CASSADRVNQPQHF | TRBJ1-5 | NA | TRBD1 | TRBV7-2
TGTGCCAGCAGCTTAGGGACTAGCGGGAGGAGGCCCTACGAGCAGTACTTC | CASSLGTSGRRPYEQYF | TRBJ2-7 | many | TRBD2 | TRBV7-2
TGTGCCAGCTCCAAGTCCGGGACTAGCAGTTCCTACGAGCAGTACTTC | CASSKSGTSSSYEQYF | TRBJ2-7 | many | TRBD2 | TRBV7-2
TGTGCCAGCAGCATAACCGGGCCTCCTAATGAAAAACTGTTTTTT | CASSITGPPNEKLFF | TRBJ1-4 | many | NA | TRBV7-6
TGTGCCATCAGCCTTGGACAGGGCAATTCACCCCTCCACTTT | CAISLGQGNSPLHF | TRBJ1-6 | many | TRBD1 | TRBV10-3
TGTGCCAGCAGTGAAGCTGGCGGTTCCCCCAATGAGCAGTTCTTC | CASSEAGGSPNEQFF | TRBJ2-1 | many | NA | TRBV6-1
TGTGCCAGCAGCACGACTAGCTCCACAGATACGCAGTATTTT | CASSTTSSTDTQYF | TRBJ2-3 | many | TRBD2 | TRBV5-5
TGCAGTGCTCTAATAACAGGGTTCGGTGAAAAACTGTTTTTT | CSALITGFGEKLFF | TRBJ1-4 | many | NA | TRBV20-1
TGCGCCAGCAGTTCCGGGACAACGGCTTTCTTT | CASSSGTTAFF | TRBJ1-1 | many | NA | TRBV4-1